These 25 T cell receptor beta chains were sequenced from one sample in a study of early stage breast cancer tumors. Libraries were prepared by immunoSEQ multiplex PCR; TCRdb keeps only in-frame clonotypes and omits some of them. This sample has some 28,000 clones, with more than 80% found just once. The sample comprised blood. All receptors derive from a person aged 60 to 70 with breast cancer.

The V and J genes are TRBV25-1 and TRBJ2-7, with 7 bases identical to TRBD2. Germline CDR1 MGHDK, CDR2 SYGVNS. J lost 5 bases, V lost 6 bases, and 13 bases had no gene match. CDR3 length: 15 residues. In nucleotides, the CDR3 is TGTGCCAGCAGGCCCCTAGCGGTCCCCGGGGACGAGCAGTACTTC. Translated, it gives CASRPLAVPGDEQYF.

V gene TRBV30 combines with J gene TRBJ1-1, with D tentatively TRBD1 (5 bases). V was clipped by 7 bases and J by 6 bases, with 18 bases between them. The CDR3 sequence is 13 residues long. The germline V gene has CDR1 GTSNPN and CDR2 SVGIG (reference sequence). This chain's CDR3 is CAFTSGGGAEAFF. The DNA for the CDR3 is TGTGCCTTCACCTCTGGTGGGGGGGCTGAAGCTTTCTTT. Drawing the rest from reference TRBV30 and TRBJ1-1, the complete variable domain is SQTIHQWPATLVQPVGSPLSLECTVEGTSNPNLYWYRQAAGRGLQLLFYSVGIGQISSEVPQNLSASRPQDRQFILSSKKLLLSDSGFYLCAFTSGGGAEAFFGQGTRLTVV.

The rearrangement joins TRBV29-1 to TRBJ2-1; 7 nucleotides match TRBD1. This CDR3 is built from 15 residues. The germline V gene encodes CDR1 SQVTM and CDR2 ANQGSEA. Trimming at V came to 7 bases and at J to 1 base, leaving 10 bases not matched to a gene. For the CDR3, the DNA is TGCAGCGCGAGAGGGGGCGTGAGTTCCTACAATGAGCAGTTCTTC. This gives the protein CSARGGVSSYNEQFF.

V usage is TRBV29-1 and J usage is TRBJ1-1; D is uncertain. V was pared by 4 bases and J by 2 bases, with 8 bases between. The CDR3 sequence is 12 residues long. Per germline, CDR1 SQVTM and CDR2 ANQGSEA. CDR3 bases: TGCAGCGTTGCTCAGGTCAACACTGAAGCTTTCTTT. Translation: CSVAQVNTEAFF.

In this sample, this clone turned up once. This sequence joins TRBV27 and TRBJ2-3, with D hard to call. Germline-derived CDR1 and CDR2 are MNHEY and SMNVEV (reference sequence). The CDR3 has 14 amino acids. Trimming removed 3 bases at V and 5 bases at J, with 12 bases between. The CDR3 protein is CASSLKRHRDTQYF. As DNA, the CDR3 is TGTGCCAGCAGTTTGAAACGCCACAGAGATACGCAGTATTTT.

With respect to this clone: Since no conserved phenylalanine or tryptophan closes the CDR3, a read error is the likely cause. It is unclear where the CDR3 begins or ends on the DNA, so no DNA is shown, and the CDR3 is as TCRdb lists it. The gene calls are TRBV11-2 and TRBJ2-3; TRBD2 reflects the table's D call only, with no check against the DNA. CDR1 is SGHAT and CDR2 is FQNNGV in the germline V gene. The CDR3 is 13 amino acids in total, end residues counted. The CDR3 loop is CASPSGRDLGGVL.

The gene calls are TRBV5-1 and TRBJ2-1, with TRBD2 matching 9 bases. With 4 bases clipped from V and 5 bases from J, the junction kept 10 bases outside the gene matches. The CDR3 loop spans 16 amino acids. Per germline, CDR1 SGHRS and CDR2 YFSETQ. The CDR3 here is CASSPAGSGSNNEQFF. In nucleotides, the CDR3 is TGCGCCAGCAGCCCCGCGGGTAGCGGGAGTAACAATGAGCAGTTCTTC.

The chain has TRBV19 and TRBJ1-1; D perhaps matches TRBD1 (6 bases). Germline V gene lookup returns CDR1 LNHDA and CDR2 SQIVND (reference sequence). CDR3 length: 14 residues. V was trimmed by 5 bases and J by 2 bases, leaving 12 bases between them. CDR3 region: CASSGAGANTEAFF. The CDR3 DNA is TGTGCCAGTAGTGGGGCAGGGGCAAACACTGAAGCTTTCTTT.

V is TRBV15 and J is TRBJ1-2; perhaps TRBD1 as D (5 bases). With 3 bases removed from V and 1 base from J, the gap between germline ends came to 9 bases. The CDR3 sequence is 14 residues long. The germline V gene has CDR1 LNHNV and CDR2 YYDKDF (reference sequence). The CDR3 DNA is TGTGCCACCAGCAGGGGGGGATTTAACTATGGCTACACCTTC. Its protein product is CATSRGGFNYGYTF. The variable domain in full, completed from reference TRBV15 and TRBJ1-2, reads DAMVIQNPRYQVTQFGKPVTLSCSQTLNHNVMYWYQQKSSQAPKLLFHYYDKDFNNEADTPDNFQSRRPNTSFCFLDIRSPGLGDTAMYLCATSRGGFNYGYTFGSGTRLTVV.

This rearrangement joins TRBV5-1 to TRBJ2-5; maybe TRBD1 (5 bases). V lost 3 bases to trimming and J lost 4 bases, with 13 bases between them. Germline V gene lookup returns CDR1 SGHRS and CDR2 YFSETQ. This CDR3 is built from 14 residues. The CDR3 DNA reads as TGCGCCAGCAGCTACTTAGACAGCTTAGAGACCCAGTACTTC. Its protein is CASSYLDSLETQYF.

This sequence joins TRBV7-2 and TRBJ2-7; 10 bases map to TRBD2. CDR3 length: 16 residues. V dropped 5 bases and J dropped 5; count of bases not matched to a gene: 12. CDR1 and CDR2 (germline): SGHTA, FQGNSA. The chain's CDR3 is CASSPRASGSRHEQYF. In DNA form, the CDR3 reads TGTGCCAGCAGCCCCCGGGCTAGCGGGAGTCGCCACGAGCAGTACTTC.

The CDR3 coding sequence is TGTGCCAGCAGCCGGGACAGGGGCCCCGGGGAGCAGTACTTC. This sequence encodes CASSRDRGPGEQYF. The J gene is TRBJ2-7, the V gene TRBV2, with TRBD1 matching over 10 bases. The ends lost 6 bases at V and 7 bases at J; junction bases unmatched: 9. The germline CDR1 and CDR2 sequences are SNHLY and FYNNEI. This CDR3 has 14 amino acids.

This clone was counted once. This rearrangement joins TRBV29-1 to TRBJ2-3; 11 bases fit TRBD2. CDR3 length: 17 residues. Germline V gene lookup returns CDR1 SQVTM and CDR2 ANQGSEA. V gave up 7 bases and J gave up 3 bases; unmatched junction bases: 15. DNA of the CDR3: TGCAGCGCTGGGACTAGCGGTATCCCGAGGGGAACAGATACGCAGTATTTT. Translation gives CSAGTSGIPRGTDTQYF.

This clone was observed a handful of times. The rearrangement joins TRBV18 to TRBJ1-2, with 9 bases matching TRBD1. Per germline, CDR1 KGHSH and CDR2 LQKENI. The CDR3 has 14 residues. V lost 3 bases and J lost 1; bases outside the gene matches: 0. In DNA, the CDR3 is TGTGCCAGCTCACCGACAGGGGGTAACTATGGCTACACCTTC. This translates into CASSPTGGNYGYTF. Looking up the rest from reference TRBV18 and TRBJ1-2 gives the full variable domain: NAGVMQNPRHLVRRRGQEARLRCSPMKGHSHVYWYRQLPEEGLKFMVYLQKENIIDESGMPKERFSAEFPKEGPSILRIQQVVRGDSAAYFCASSPTGGNYGYTFGSGTRLTVV.

This clone was seen only a few times. The chain joins TRBV5-1 to TRBJ2-7; D possibly corresponds to TRBD1 (6 bases). V was pared by 5 bases and J by 0 bases, with 9 bases between. Germline V gene lookup returns CDR1 SGHRS and CDR2 YFSETQ. The CDR3 extends over 13 amino acids. The CDR3 DNA reads as TGCGCCAGCAGGGTAGGGGGCTCCTACGAGCAGTACTTC. The encoded protein is CASRVGGSYEQYF.

This sequence joins TRBV25-1 and TRBJ2-5, with 7 bases identical to TRBD1. V lost 4 bases and J lost 3; bases outside the gene matches: 8. The CDR3 length is 15 residues. Germline lookup yields CDR1 MGHDK and CDR2 SYGVNS. In nucleotides, the CDR3 is TGTGCCAGCAGTGTTGGGTCCAGGGGGAAAGAGACCCAGTACTTC. Translated, it gives CASSVGSRGKETQYF.

The V call is TRBV11-3, the J call TRBJ2-5; D possibly corresponds to TRBD2 (7 bases). The CDR3 spans 15 residues. The germline gives CDR1 SGHNT, CDR2 YENEEA. Trimming cost V 5 bases and J 0 bases, with 13 bases left between them. The CDR3 sequence: CASSPPGGNQETQYF. The CDR3 DNA follows: TGTGCCAGCAGCCCCCCGGGGGGCAACCAAGAGACCCAGTACTTC.

This clone was seen only once. The chain combines TRBV7-6 with TRBJ1-1, with no clear D. The CDR3 is made up of 17 amino acids. Germline assignment: CDR1 SGHVS and CDR2 FNYEAQ. Trimming cost V 5 bases and J 0 bases, with 19 bases left between them. The CDR3 protein is CASSRNAYGSMNTEAFF. For the CDR3, the DNA is TGTGCCAGCAGCCGTAATGCATACGGGTCCATGAACACTGAAGCTTTCTTT. The full variable domain, with the rest looked up from reference TRBV7-6 and TRBJ1-1, is GAGVSQSPRYKVTKRGQDVALRCDPISGHVSLYWYRQALGQGPEFLTYFNYEAQQDKSGLPNDRFSAERPEGSISTLTIQRTEQRDSAMYRCASSRNAYGSMNTEAFFGQGTRLTVV.

The chain joins TRBV5-4 to TRBJ2-2, with 7 nucleotides matching TRBD1. V dropped 1 base and J dropped 6; count of bases not matched to a gene: 15. CDR1 and CDR2 (germline): SGHNT, YYREEE (reference sequence). CDR3 size: 18 residues. The CDR3: CASSLSPLDREWAGELFF. The CDR3 nucleotides read TGTGCCAGCAGCTTGTCCCCGCTCGACAGGGAATGGGCCGGGGAGCTGTTTTTT.

V gene TRBV10-1 combines with J gene TRBJ1-1; a possible D gene is TRBD1 (5 bases). V lost 4 bases and J 4 bases, leaving 13 bases between the germline ends. Germline CDR1 reads WNHNN; CDR2 reads SYGVQD (reference sequence). This CDR3 is 14 amino acids long. CDR3 region: CASSGRRDSTEAFF. In DNA form, the CDR3 reads TGCGCCAGCAGTGGCCGACGGGACTCCACTGAAGCTTTCTTT.

The table lists this clone with a count of one. CDR3 sequence (DNA): TGTGCCAGCTCACCACTGGACAGTAAGAACACTGAAGCTTTCTTT. This gives the protein CASSPLDSKNTEAFF. The chain recombines TRBV18 with TRBJ1-1, with D perhaps matching TRBD1 (6 bases). CDR3 size: 15 residues. V dropped 1 base and J dropped 1 base, with 10 bases sitting between them. Looked up from germline, CDR1 is KGHSH and CDR2 is LQKENI.

The chain is built from TRBV14 and TRBJ2-5; D might be TRBD1 (6 bases). CDR3 length: 14 residues. Trimming took off 2 bases at V and 5 bases at J, with 12 bases between the two ends. Germline loops: CDR1 SGHDN, CDR2 FVKESK. The CDR3 DNA reads as TGTGCCAGCAGCCAAAACAGGGATTCGGAGACCCAGTACTTC. Protein: CASSQNRDSETQYF. The complete variable domain, with remaining parts taken from reference TRBV14 and TRBJ2-5, reads EAGVTQFPSHSVIEKGQTVTLRCDPISGHDNLYWYRRVMGKEIKFLLHFVKESKQDESGMPNNRFLAERTGGTYSTLKVQPAELEDSGVYFCASSQNRDSETQYFGPGTRLLVL.

The chain recombines TRBV19 with TRBJ2-7; D possibly corresponds to TRBD2 (5 bases). Germline values: CDR1 LNHDA, CDR2 SQIVND (reference sequence). V shed 1 base and J shed 2 bases, with 15 bases lying between them. The CDR3 contains 16 residues. The CDR3 DNA sequence: TGTGCCAGTAGTATAGGGCGGGCAACTTTACCCTACGAGCAGTACTTC. Its translation: CASSIGRATLPYEQYF.

This clone was seen a few times. The chain has TRBV7-2 and TRBJ1-1, with D unclear. The CDR3 has 13 amino acids. V was trimmed by 5 bases and J by 6 bases, leaving 13 bases between them. CDR1 and CDR2 (germline): SGHTA, FQGNSA. This chain's CDR3 is CASSTMRGSEAFF. CDR3 in DNA: TGTGCCAGCAGCACCATGCGGGGTTCTGAAGCTTTCTTT.

In this sample, this clone turned up a few times. V and J are TRBV2 and TRBJ1-5; 11 bases match TRBD1. Germline V CDR1 and CDR2: SNHLY, FYNNEI. Trimming at V came to 6 bases and at J to 6 bases, leaving 10 bases not matched to a gene. The CDR3 sequence is 16 residues long. The CDR3 region has the DNA TGTGCCAGCAGCAAAGAGGGGGACAGGGGGGGTCAGCCCCAGCATTTT. Amino acid sequence: CASSKEGDRGGQPQHF.